The rows below give T cell receptor beta chains drawn from one sample of a study of regulatory T cells in long-lasting Graves disease. Via MiXCR, TCRdb re-called the multiplex PCR reads, giving one row per CDR3 protein. Of hundreds of thousands of distinct CDR3 sequences listed, 13% were seen once; the top ten hold roughly 10%. The sample also formed part of further work on T cells in Graves' hyperthyroidism and ophthalmopathy.

This specimen consisted of peripheral blood mononuclear cells (PBMCs), obtained at new diagnosis, from a patient treated with antithyroid drugs. All receptors derive from a man aged 25 to 40 with Graves disease. Each CDR3 is given with its conserved first and last residue. A D gene is named only where the DNA matches it firmly. Some rows have no size entry. The others give once, few or many, or a class for an expanded clone.

CDR3aa | CDR3nt | j_gene | v_gene | abundance | d_gene
CASSVRTGGTTDTQYF | TGTGCCAGCAGCGTAAGAACGGGAGGGACCACAGATACGCAGTATTTT | TRBJ2-3 | TRBV9 | few | TRBD2
CASSPGTGRDEQFF | TGTGCCAGTAGCCCCGGGACAGGGAGGGATGAGCAGTTCTTC | TRBJ2-1 | TRBV19 | - | TRBD1
CASSDNGQGAHTGELFF | TGTGCCAGCAGTGACAATGGGCAGGGGGCGCACACCGGGGAGCTGTTTTTT | TRBJ2-2 | TRBV6-4 | many | TRBD1
CASSLAHPQHF | TGTGCCAGCAGTTTGGCCCATCCCCAGCATTTT | TRBJ1-5 | TRBV28 | many | -
CSARDQRGVLYEQYF | TGCAGTGCTAGAGATCAAAGAGGTGTCCTTTACGAGCAGTACTTC | TRBJ2-7 | TRBV20-1 | - | -
CSAFPGLAGGGGYEQYF | TGCAGTGCTTTCCCGGGACTAGCGGGAGGGGGAGGCTACGAGCAGTACTTC | TRBJ2-7 | TRBV20-1 | many | TRBD2
CSARDSLRRGLYGYTF | TGCAGTGCTAGGGACTCACTCCGAAGGGGCCTCTATGGCTACACCTTC | TRBJ1-2 | TRBV20-1 | - | -
CASSLNLAGAYNEQFF | TGTGCCAGCAGTTTAAACCTAGCGGGTGCCTACAATGAGCAGTTCTTC | TRBJ2-1 | TRBV12-3/TRBV12-4 | - | TRBD2
CASSSKGRRVGQPQHF | TGTGCCAGCAGTTCAAAGGGGCGCAGGGTTGGACAGCCCCAGCATTTT | TRBJ1-5 | TRBV27 | many | -
CAWSGTGFNEKLFF | TGTGCCTGGAGTGGAACGGGGTTTAATGAAAAACTGTTTTTT | TRBJ1-4 | TRBV30 | many | -
CASSTGTAVDEKLFF | TGTGCCAGCAGCACCGGGACAGCGGTGGATGAAAAACTGTTTTTT | TRBJ1-4 | TRBV6-1 | - | TRBD1
CASSPGAPGTDTQYF | TGTGCCAGCAGCCCCGGTGCGCCGGGCACAGATACGCAGTATTTT | TRBJ2-3 | TRBV6-1 | few | -
CATGRGRPYEQYF | TGTGCCACCGGCCGGGGACGGCCTTACGAGCAGTACTTC | TRBJ2-7 | TRBV7-2 | many | -
CASSPDRVEQFF | TGTGCCAGCTCACCAGACAGGGTTGAGCAGTTCTTC | TRBJ2-1 | TRBV18 | many | TRBD1
CAWSTTDREMDTQYF | TGTGCCTGGAGCACTACCGACAGGGAAATGGATACGCAGTATTTT | TRBJ2-3 | TRBV30 | many | TRBD1
CAWSMTSGRSEQFF | TGTGCCTGGAGTATGACTAGCGGGAGGTCTGAGCAGTTCTTC | TRBJ2-1 | TRBV30 | many | TRBD2
CASSLVGQGDHEQFF | TGTGCCAGCAGTTTAGTGGGACAGGGGGATCATGAGCAGTTCTTC | TRBJ2-1 | TRBV12-3/TRBV12-4 | many | TRBD1
CASSSWTGEQYF | TGTGCCAGCAGCTCATGGACAGGGGAGCAGTACTTC | TRBJ2-7 | TRBV11-2 | many | TRBD1
CASGLGIQPQHF | TGTGCTAGTGGTTTGGGAATCCAGCCCCAGCATTTT | TRBJ1-5 | TRBV12-5 | many | -
CASSTSARETQYF | TGTGCCAGTAGTACTTCCGCACGGGAGACCCAGTACTTC | TRBJ2-5 | TRBV19 | many | -
CSAGVSHEQYF | TGCAGTGCGGGGGTATCCCACGAGCAGTACTTC | TRBJ2-7 | TRBV20-1 | many | -
CASSFRAGTEAFF | TGTGCCAGCAGCTTCAGGGCGGGCACTGAAGCTTTCTTT | TRBJ1-1 | TRBV6-2/TRBV6-3 | many | -
CASRDYRDTGLDEQFF | TGTGCCAGCAGGGACTACCGGGACACGGGATTGGATGAGCAGTTCTTC | TRBJ2-1 | TRBV6-2/TRBV6-3 | few | -
CASSAREADTQYF | TGTGCCAGCAGTGCCCGGGAGGCAGATACGCAGTATTTT | TRBJ2-3 | TRBV12-3/TRBV12-4 | many | TRBD2
CATEGWGAQPQHF | TGTGCCACCGAGGGATGGGGGGCTCAGCCCCAGCATTTT | TRBJ1-5 | TRBV24-1 | many | -